This T cell receptor (beta chain) derives from a study of T cells after yellow fever vaccination (dated by TCRdb to between 2019 and 2020). Looking at the study overall: The SMART-Seq v4 Ultra Low Input RNA kit was used to prepare libraries from fractions with low cell numbers. To track T-cell clones before and after primary and booster YFV17D yellow fever vaccination, bulk TCR alpha and beta repertoires were sequenced longitudinally. Two healthy male donors made up the cohort, one aged 18 to 30 years and the other aged 30 to 40 years. Blood was collected at multiple timepoints before and after primary and secondary immunization, and bulk PBMC replicates and cell subsets were isolated.

This clonotype was seen many times. Its recognized antigen is unknown. No base quality information exists; no much larger clone differs at one position. The CDR3 measures 13 amino acids from cysteine to phenylalanine. The read is trimmed to its CDR3 DNA, 39 bases read in frame from base 1. Trimming removed 4 bases from V and 1 base from J, leaving 11 bases between the germline ends. CDR1 and CDR2 were assigned from the germline V gene as SQVTM and ANQGSEA. Beyond this particular receptor, the publication reports: After the booster, most of the clones that had expanded following primary vaccination were detected again (roughly 97% of CD4 and roughly 88% of CD8), which suggests that memory was broadly maintained. A small fraction of clonotypes showed up in both the CD4 and CD8 compartments, probably as a result of convergent recombination. Because abundant contaminating clonotypes from the bulk population could be contained in FACS-sorted repertoires, computational filtering was required. The secondary T-cell response was found to be weaker but faster than the primary response, with a peak reached on day 5 rather than on day 15. Because only two donors were included in the study, the extent to which the findings can be generalized is limited.

TCRdb shows the sequencer as Illumina NovaSeq 6000. TCR cDNA was synthesized by 5'RACE template switching, which introduced a universal primer site and unique molecular identifiers. Priming for cDNA synthesis came from both the TCR alpha and TCR beta constant segments. Library amplification involved two PCR steps, and the second step added sample barcodes and sequencing adapters. Sequencing of libraries was done on Illumina HiSeq 2500 (2x100 bp) or NovaSeq (2x150 bp). Processing in the source paper ran as follows. Demultiplexing of reads and collapsing into UMI consensus sequences were performed with MIGEC, and V(D)J alignment was carried out with MiXCR. Vaccine-responding clonotypes were identified with edgeR using replicate PBMC samples, with FDR below 0.01 and a log2 fold change above 5 up to day 15 being required. Each bulk clonotype was labeled CD4 or CD8 based on which sequenced repertoire, CD4 or CD8, contained the clonotype at higher abundance. TCRdb reran the public reads through fastp at Q25 and MiXCR, keeping productive beta chains. Records with the same CDR3 protein are collapsed into one entry carrying the most frequent genes and DNA. These V and J calls originate from TCRdb's pipeline instead of the authors' own analysis. The sample data list 200,000 to 250,000 distinct CDR3 sequences, and roughly 3.3% of these were observed just once. The ten top clones hold under 3.5% of the sample.

The sample's treatment or condition, from its label and the paper: live attenuated yellow fever vaccine strain. PBMCs were isolated from peripheral blood using a standard Ficoll-Paque protocol. Dynabeads CD4 and CD8 positive selection kits were used to isolate CD4 and CD8 T-cell fractions. TriZol was used to extract RNA from bulk PBMCs, CD4 and CD8 fractions, and dextramer-positive and dextramer-negative fractions. The sequence links TRBV29-1 to TRBJ2-7; a weak D assignment points to TRBD1 (5 bases agree). Sequences were derived from CD4+ T cells sorted from PBMCs, sampled 10 days after the yellow fever booster vaccination. The TCR comes from a man younger than 35 who received the YFV17D yellow fever vaccine. The CDR3 sequence is CSVGQRESYEQYF. The bases read TGCAGCGTTGGACAGCGAGAATCCTACGAGCAGTACTTC.